These T cell receptor beta chains were read from a single sample in a study of T cell responses to AZD1222 COVID-19 vaccine. The method was immunoSEQ multiplex PCR; TCRdb's version includes in-frame clones alone and lacks a portion of them. Of 77,000 or so clones listed, about nine tenths were seen once; the top ten hold around 21%. The sequencing here drew on peripheral blood, taken on day 0 of AZD1222 vaccination. The receptor set was obtained from an adult in good health. The CDR3 runs from the conserved cysteine through the conserved F or W. Each record gives: CDR3 protein, CDR3 DNA, V gene, J gene, clone size, D gene, CDR3 length. The D gene is left open where the match is weak. Only some rows state a clone size, as once, few, many or a class for expanded clones.

cdr3_aa: CASSIVGGTGELFF; cdr3_nt: TGTGCCAGTAGTATAGTAGGGGGCACCGGGGAGCTGTTTTTT; v_call: TRBV19; j_call: TRBJ2-2; clone_size: NA; d_call: NA; cdr3_length: 14
cdr3_aa: CASSVVRGSSNTGELFF; cdr3_nt: TGTGCCAGCAGCGTAGTCCGCGGGAGCTCGAACACCGGGGAGCTGTTTTTT; v_call: TRBV9; j_call: TRBJ2-2; clone_size: NA; d_call: TRBD2; cdr3_length: 17
cdr3_aa: CASSSIPSRGDGYTF; cdr3_nt: TGTGCCAGCAGCTCCATACCGAGCAGGGGTGATGGCTACACCTTC; v_call: TRBV11-2; j_call: TRBJ1-2; clone_size: NA; d_call: NA; cdr3_length: 15
cdr3_aa: CASSPRGDDYGYTF; cdr3_nt: TGTGCCAGCAGCCCGAGAGGGGATGACTATGGCTACACCTTC; v_call: TRBV28; j_call: TRBJ1-2; clone_size: NA; d_call: NA; cdr3_length: 14
cdr3_aa: CASSLYSQLFYEQYF; cdr3_nt: TGTGCCAGCAGTTTATATAGTCAGTTGTTCTACGAGCAGTACTTC; v_call: TRBV28; j_call: TRBJ2-7; clone_size: NA; d_call: NA; cdr3_length: 15
cdr3_aa: CALIRGVLNTGELFF; cdr3_nt: TGTGCCCTAATCCGGGGCGTCCTAAACACCGGGGAGCTGTTTTTT; v_call: TRBV19; j_call: TRBJ2-2; clone_size: few; d_call: NA; cdr3_length: 15
cdr3_aa: CASSHSGGSSYEQYF; cdr3_nt: TGTGCCAGCAGCCACAGCGGGGGGAGCTCCTACGAGCAGTACTTC; v_call: TRBV7-6; j_call: TRBJ2-7; clone_size: NA; d_call: TRBD2; cdr3_length: 15
cdr3_aa: CAWSDDGYEQYF; cdr3_nt: TGTGCCTGGAGTGACGACGGCTACGAGCAGTACTTC; v_call: TRBV30; j_call: TRBJ2-7; clone_size: NA; d_call: NA; cdr3_length: 12
cdr3_aa: CASSPGTGGNNQPQHF; cdr3_nt: TGTGCCAGCAGCCCAGGGACAGGTGGCAACAATCAGCCCCAGCATTTT; v_call: TRBV5-6; j_call: TRBJ1-5; clone_size: NA; d_call: TRBD1; cdr3_length: 16
cdr3_aa: CASSLAGGPPYTGELFF; cdr3_nt: TGTGCCAGCAGTTTAGCGGGAGGGCCCCCGTACACCGGGGAGCTGTTTTTT; v_call: TRBV6-2/TRBV6-3; j_call: TRBJ2-2; clone_size: NA; d_call: TRBD2; cdr3_length: 17
cdr3_aa: CASKLVAEAFF; cdr3_nt: TGTGCCAGCAAATTAGTGGCTGAAGCTTTCTTT; v_call: TRBV28; j_call: TRBJ1-1; clone_size: once; d_call: NA; cdr3_length: 11
cdr3_aa: CASSAPRRQANYGYTF; cdr3_nt: TGTGCCAGCAGCGCCCCGAGAAGACAAGCTAACTATGGCTACACCTTC; v_call: TRBV28; j_call: TRBJ1-2; clone_size: NA; d_call: NA; cdr3_length: 16
cdr3_aa: CASSGSRNTQYF; cdr3_nt: TGTGCCAGCAGCGGTTCAAGGAATACGCAGTATTTT; v_call: TRBV11-3; j_call: TRBJ2-3; clone_size: NA; d_call: NA; cdr3_length: 12
cdr3_aa: CASSAEYEQFF; cdr3_nt: TGTGCCAGCAGCGCAGAGTATGAGCAGTTCTTC; v_call: TRBV5-4; j_call: TRBJ2-1; clone_size: NA; d_call: NA; cdr3_length: 11
cdr3_aa: CASSELLAPYEQYF; cdr3_nt: TGTGCCAGCAGTGAACTTCTAGCCCCCTACGAGCAGTACTTC; v_call: TRBV2; j_call: TRBJ2-7; clone_size: NA; d_call: NA; cdr3_length: 14
cdr3_aa: CASSLTVYEQYF; cdr3_nt: TGTGCCAGCAGCTTGACAGTCTACGAGCAGTACTTC; v_call: TRBV5-8; j_call: TRBJ2-7; clone_size: NA; d_call: NA; cdr3_length: 12